This T cell receptor (beta chain) was identified in a study of cytotoxic CD8 clonotypes in ibrutinib-treated CLL. Study-level information: After treatment lasting a median about twelve months, range 6 to 36, response samples were collected.

Assay: immunoSEQ multiplex PCR; the TCRdb copy retains only in-frame clones and omits some. Of roughly 330,000 clones in the sample, 67% were seen once. This clone appeared a few times. Its cognate antigen is unknown. The length of the CDR3 is 13 residues. V was shortened by 6 bases and J by 5 bases, with 14 bases between the two germline ends. The V gene's germline CDR1 is SQVTM and CDR2 ANQGSEA. Regarding the study as a whole: Clonality was higher at baseline than in age-matched healthy donors and tracked circulating CD8+ T-cell counts.

Sequencing was performed on PBMCs, taken after 36 months of ibrutinib treatment. J is TRBJ1-5 and V is TRBV29-1; D gene ambiguous. This receptor was identified in a human donor with chronic lymphocytic leukemia. Here the CDR3 reads CSVADGRHQPQHF. CDR3 nucleotides: TGCAGCGTCGCCGACGGCCGACATCAGCCCCAGCATTTT. The full variable domain, its missing parts supplied by reference TRBV29-1 and TRBJ1-5, is SAVISQKPSRDICQRGTSLTIQCQVDSQVTMMFWYRQQPGQSLTLIATANQGSEATYESGFVIDKFPISRPNLTFSTLTVSNMSPEDSSIYLCSVADGRHQPQHFGDGTRLSIL.